The 17 T cell receptor beta chains in this list originate from one sample, sequenced in a study of beta chain features in type 1 diabetes (dated by TCRdb to 2016 to 2019). The library came from the immunoSEQ multiplex PCR assay. The entire amount of isolated RNA was reverse transcribed using the High Capacity cDNA Reverse Transcription Kit, so the sequenced TCRB transcripts were expressed ones. The clones in this table, taken by TCRdb from immuneACCESS, are in-frame only. Not every clone is retained; where verified, under half of the shortfall comes from an unresolved V gene, and the cause of the rest is unknown. The table for this sample lists 120,000 to 150,000 clones; approximately 52% of them were counted only once. In total, the top ten clones hold around 0.45% of the sample. Sequenced: Tregs from blood. Explained via the paper, the cell subset or site label denotes: regulatory CD4+ T cells. Receptor source: a man aged 18 to 29 in good health.

This clone was detected a few times. The chain carries TRBV9 and TRBJ1-6; weak D call: TRBD1 (6 bases). The V gene lost 0 bases and the J gene lost 10 bases, with 14 bases spanning the gap. The germline CDR1 and CDR2 sequences are SGDLS and YYNGEE. CDR3 size: 15 residues. CDR3 sequence: CASSVDMRGSSPLHF. CDR3 DNA sequence: TGTGCCAGCAGCGTAGATATGAGGGGGAGCTCACCCCTCCACTTT.

This clone occurred a few times. This chain's CDR3 is CASSFWEGTSRETQYF. The CDR3 DNA reads as TGCGCCAGCAGCTTCTGGGAAGGGACTAGCCGGGAGACCCAGTACTTC. The chain uses TRBV5-1 and TRBJ2-5, with 9 bases that match TRBD2. Germline lookup yields CDR1 SGHRS and CDR2 YFSETQ. V gave up 2 bases and J gave up 5 bases; unmatched junction bases: 10. The CDR3 sequence is 16 residues long. Based on the CDR3 plus reference TRBV5-1 and TRBJ2-5, the full variable domain is KAGVTQTPRYLIKTRGQQVTLSCSPISGHRSVSWYQQTPGQGLQFLFEYFSETQRNKGNFPGRFSGRQFSNSRSEMNVSTLELGDSALYLCASSFWEGTSRETQYFGPGTRLLVL.

With regard to this clone: This CDR3 fails to terminate in the conserved phenylalanine or tryptophan, so it likely reflects a read error. The DNA is omitted, as the CDR3 cannot be located on it reliably, and the CDR3 follows TCRdb's listing. J is TRBJ2-4 and V is TRBV9; no check of the table's D call, TRBD1, against the DNA was made. The CDR3 region is 8 residues in length, termini included. CDR1 and CDR2 (germline): SGDLS, YYNGEE. CDR3 protein: CASPLGAL.

This clone was seen a handful of times. The chain couples TRBV7-2 to TRBJ2-1; 8 nucleotides agree with TRBD1. Germline V gives CDR1 SGHTA, CDR2 FQGNSA. The CDR3 has 13 residues. The trim removed 5 bases at V and 12 bases at J, leaving 9 bases unmatched. CDR3 region: CASSARTGFGQFF. The DNA of the CDR3 is TGTGCCAGCAGCGCCAGGACAGGGTTTGGGCAGTTCTTC.

The chain uses TRBV2 and TRBJ2-3; possibly TRBD2 for D (6 bases). With 4 bases removed from V and 2 bases from J, the gap between germline ends came to 10 bases. There are 14 residues in the CDR3. Germline V gives CDR1 SNHLY, CDR2 FYNNEI. The CDR3 region is CASSGTSFTDTQYF. CDR3 nucleotides: TGTGCCAGCAGTGGTACTAGCTTCACAGATACGCAGTATTTT.

A few counts support this clone. The V gene is TRBV10-3, the J gene TRBJ2-1; 12 bases align to TRBD2. With 4 bases clipped from V and 6 bases from J, the junction kept 13 bases outside the gene matches. The CDR3 loop spans 18 amino acids. Germline CDR1 ENHRY, CDR2 SYGVKD. CDR3 protein: CAISGTPRLAGEGNEQFF. As DNA, the CDR3 is TGTGCCATCAGTGGCACACCCCGACTAGCGGGAGAGGGCAATGAGCAGTTCTTC.

The DNA of the CDR3 is TGTGCCAGCAGCTTAGTACTAGCGGGATCTGAGCAGTACTTC. It specifies CASSLVLAGSEQYF. This chain links TRBV7-2 with TRBJ2-7; 10 bases fit TRBD2. With 1 base clipped from V and 7 bases from J, the junction kept 4 bases outside the gene matches. The CDR3 has 14 residues. Per the germline V gene, CDR1 is SGHTA and CDR2 is FQGNSA.

The chain has TRBV18 and TRBJ2-5, with 10 nucleotides matching TRBD1. After removal of 3 bases from V and 3 bases from J, the junction contained 13 bases not matched to a gene. The CDR3 has 18 residues. Germline V gene sequence: CDR1 KGHSH, CDR2 LQKENI. The CDR3 nucleotides are TGTGCCAGCTCACCTCCCTTCTCGGGACAGGGGAATAAAGAGACCCAGTACTTC. It yields the protein CASSPPFSGQGNKETQYF.

This clone was picked up a small number of times. V gene TRBV6-5 combines with J gene TRBJ2-7; weak D call: TRBD2 (6 bases). This CDR3 has 15 amino acids. Between the trimmed V and J ends, which lost 0 bases and 4 bases, there was a span of 13 bases. The germline CDR1 and CDR2 sequences are MNHEY and SVGAGI. CDR3 protein: CASSYSPTSFYEQYF. The CDR3, as DNA: TGTGCCAGCAGTTACTCCCCGACTAGTTTTTACGAGCAGTACTTC.

This clone was recorded a few times. The chain recombines TRBV5-1 with TRBJ2-5; D ambiguous. V was clipped by 3 bases and J by 5 bases, with 8 bases between them. The CDR3 is made up of 12 amino acids. Germline CDR1 SGHRS, CDR2 YFSETQ. The DNA of the CDR3 is TGCGCCAGCAGCTACCCAGCGGAGACCCAGTACTTC. It codes for CASSYPAETQYF.

This clone was seen only a few times. This rearrangement joins TRBV19 to TRBJ2-2; D is possibly TRBD1 (6 bases). The length of the CDR3 is 14 residues. V lost 7 bases and J lost 5, with 14 bases in between. Looked up from germline, CDR1 is LNHDA and CDR2 is SQIVND (reference sequence). CDR3 in amino acids: CASTPVDRTGELFF. The CDR3 nucleotides read TGTGCCAGTACCCCGGTAGACAGGACCGGGGAGCTGTTTTTT.

The chain recombines TRBV18 with TRBJ1-1; TRBD1 matches 9 bases. V lost 1 base to trimming and J lost 4 bases; unmatched junction nucleotides: 13. Germline V gene data show CDR1 as KGHSH and CDR2 as LQKENI. The CDR3 totals 18 residues. CDR3 amino acids: CASSPRGTGYLEGTEAFF. Here the CDR3 DNA reads TGTGCCAGCTCACCACGGGGGACAGGGTACCTCGAGGGCACTGAAGCTTTCTTT. The whole variable domain, filled in from reference TRBV18 and TRBJ1-1, reads NAGVMQNPRHLVRRRGQEARLRCSPMKGHSHVYWYRQLPEEGLKFMVYLQKENIIDESGMPKERFSAEFPKEGPSILRIQQVVRGDSAAYFCASSPRGTGYLEGTEAFFGQGTRLTVV.

V and J are TRBV10-3 and TRBJ2-1, with 7 bases aligning to TRBD2. The CDR3 has 15 amino acids. Germline values: CDR1 ENHRY, CDR2 SYGVKD. V gave up 6 bases and J gave up 2 bases; unmatched junction bases: 7. The CDR3 region is CAISRLAPPYNEQFF. The CDR3 DNA is TGTGCCATCAGCCGACTAGCTCCCCCCTACAATGAGCAGTTCTTC.

In this sample, this clone turned up a few times. The chain recombines TRBV28 with TRBJ1-6; 8 bases line up with TRBD1. V lost 5 bases to trimming and J lost 10 bases; unmatched junction nucleotides: 10. The CDR3 loop spans 15 amino acids. The germline V gene has CDR1 MDHEN and CDR2 SYDVKM. CDR3 nucleotides: TGTGCCAGCAGTCCCCGTGGCAGGGGGCGATCACCCCTCCACTTT. Protein sequence: CASSPRGRGRSPLHF.

The chain recombines TRBV28 with TRBJ2-2, with 7 bases identical to TRBD2. Germline assignment: CDR1 MDHEN and CDR2 SYDVKM. This CDR3 region has 17 residues. Germline trimming cut 1 base from V and 3 bases from J; bases unmatched to any gene: 8. The CDR3 loop is CASSLLTRAGDTGELFF. CDR3 nucleotide sequence: TGTGCCAGCAGTTTATTGACGAGGGCGGGAGACACCGGGGAGCTGTTTTTT.

The J gene is TRBJ2-1, the V gene TRBV4-1; 7 nucleotides line up with TRBD2. The CDR3 covers 16 residues. The V gene end was trimmed by 0 bases and the J gene end by 4 bases; junction bases not matched to a gene: 6. Looked up from germline, CDR1 is MGHRA and CDR2 is YSYEKL. The chain's CDR3 is CASSQDRTSRYNEQFF. DNA of the CDR3: TGCGCCAGCAGCCAAGATAGGACTAGTCGGTACAATGAGCAGTTCTTC.

The rearrangement joins TRBV7-2 to TRBJ2-3; 9 bases line up with TRBD2. Losses at the gene ends were 2 bases for V and 3 bases for J; bases not matched to a gene: 6. CDR3 length: 16 amino acids. Germline V lookup: CDR1 SGHTA, CDR2 FQGNSA. CDR3 DNA sequence: TGTGCCAGCAGCTTACGAACTAGCGGGTATACAGATACGCAGTATTTT. This encodes CASSLRTSGYTDTQYF.